Sequencing of this T cell receptor beta chain was carried out in a study of identical twins. Broader study findings: Within beta out-of-frame sequences, the excess sharing observed between twins was weaker. Zero-insertion findings could be partly confounded by invariant cells (MAIT and iNKT cells). Fewer insertions were carried by abundant cord blood beta clonotypes, but none was seen in memory repertoires.

A universal primer site arose from template switching, and cDNA bore unique molecular identifiers. TCRdb passed the 5' RACE reads through MiXCR, listing each CDR3 protein once. Here the sample spans around 250,000 distinct CDR3 sequences, around 8.3% being singletons. CDR3 size: 13 residues. V lost 3 bases and J 2 bases, leaving 8 bases between the germline ends. The table lists this clonotype with many counts. The target antigen is unknown. This sample also appeared in a second study, on yellow fever vaccine responses in identical twins.

This sequence originates from a woman aged 18-35 years in good health. The rearrangement joins TRBV12-3 or TRBV12-4 to TRBJ2-7; D is perhaps TRBD2 (6 bases). Sequenced sample: CD8+ T cells sorted from blood. The CDR3 is CASSLGGPYEQYF. The CDR3 bases are TGTGCCAGCAGTTTGGGGGGTCCCTACGAGCAGTACTTC.